The subject of this entry is one TCR beta chain. Its antigen has not been determined. Base qualities were left out, and no much larger clone turns up one base away. The sample is drawn from a study of blood T cell repertoires in COVID-19 (TCRdb year 2020). Concerning the study at large: The collaborator samples originated in the United States, Italy and Spain and spanned the acute and convalescent phases of COVID-19. The material from the prospective study consisted of cDNA or gDNA derived from T cells, B-cell-depleted T cells, or PBMCs. The dataset comprised deeply sampled blood TCRbeta repertoires from subjects exposed to, actively infected with, or recovered from COVID-19. The repertoires were released in a freely available public database intended as a resource for research on the immune response to SARS-CoV-2. Samples came from the ongoing ImmuneRACE study (first 160 participants) plus 1,254 subjects from 6 global collaborators. The sample metadata nearly always contained a de-identified subject ID, COVID-19 status, age in years and sex. HLA class I and class II types, where available, came from metadata supplied by the sample provider rather than from assay-based typing. Overall results and qualifications from the work: The amount of clinical and demographic metadata varied by source and participant and was provided uncurated.

TCRbeta CDR3 regions were amplified from genomic DNA using the immunoSEQ Assay, a bias-controlled multiplex PCR. On the authors' methods: Within the assay, amplification of reference gene primers was used to estimate how many nucleated cells each sample contained. To quantify the absolute abundance of each unique TCRbeta CDR3 rearrangement, sequence reads were collapsed and filtered. For each sample, productive Simpson clonality was calculated as the square root of Simpson's diversity index over productive rearrangements. TCRdb retrieved this table from immuneACCESS and kept in-frame rearrangements only. Not all clones are present; in checked studies, unresolved V genes account for under half, and no reason is known for the remainder. V, J and clone size are taken as reported in that table, and D and trimming were inferred from the DNA itself. A total of around 300,000 clones appear in this sample, about 87% of them only once. 6% to 8% of the sample is held by the ten biggest clonotypes.

In Seattle, one collaborating source enrolled patients while the infection was active and tracked those patients longitudinally over the course of disease. Each collaborating institution followed its own protocols to collect whole blood in K2EDTA tubes. For TCRbeta analysis, collaborators shipped samples as frozen whole blood, isolated PBMCs, or DNA extracted from either of those sample types. The TCR was taken from a woman in her forties or fifties with COVID-19, enrolled during active disease. Specimen: peripheral blood.

The nucleotide sequence reads as follows: TGTGCCAGCAGCCAGGGAGGGCCCGGCTGGGAGTACTTC. This encodes CASSQGGPGWEYF. The receptor chain draws on TRBV7-2 and TRBJ2-7; a stretch of 7 junction bases matches TRBD2. Looking up the germline V gene yields CDR1 SGHTA and CDR2 FQGNSA. For this chain, trimming is 5 bases at the V end and 11 bases at the J end, and the number of junction bases without a gene match is 12. The CDR3 covers 13 residues, taking in both the cysteine and the phenylalanine. The sequence is cut down to CDR3 DNA, 39 bases in frame from base 1.